This TCR beta chain originates from a study of cytomegalovirus exposure and HLA in healthy donors. In germline, CDR1 is SEHNR, CDR2 FQNEAQ (reference sequence). The CDR3 loop spans 15 amino acids. J gave up 0 bases and V 5 bases, and 5 bases lay outside the gene matches. The repertoire was sequenced with immunoSEQ multiplex PCR; TCRdb's copy has only in-frame clones and lacks some. The sample holds over 150,000 clones, 75% to 85% seen once. Sequencing used PBMCs. The genes are TRBV7-9 and TRBJ2-7; TRBD2 matches at 9 bases. This receptor was taken from a woman in her 30s in good health and CMV-seropositive. CDR3 in amino acids: CASSPISGSSYEQYF. CDR3 DNA: TGTGCCAGCAGCCCAATTAGCGGGAGCTCCTACGAGCAGTACTTC.